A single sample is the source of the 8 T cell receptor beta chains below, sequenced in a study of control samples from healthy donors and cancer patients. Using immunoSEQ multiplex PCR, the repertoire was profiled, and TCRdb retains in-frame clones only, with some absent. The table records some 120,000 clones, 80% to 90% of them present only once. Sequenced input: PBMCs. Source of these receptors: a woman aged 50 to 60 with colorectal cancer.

The CDR3 DNA is TGTGCCAGCCGACCGGGACTAGCGGGAGGGCAGGCCAATGAGCAGTTCTTC. It encodes CASRPGLAGGQANEQFF. This sequence joins TRBV19 and TRBJ2-1, with 16 bases identical to TRBD2. The CDR3 loop spans 17 amino acids. Trimming cost V 9 bases and J 6 bases; bases outside gene matches: 11. CDR1 LNHDA and CDR2 SQIVND come from the germline V gene (reference sequence).

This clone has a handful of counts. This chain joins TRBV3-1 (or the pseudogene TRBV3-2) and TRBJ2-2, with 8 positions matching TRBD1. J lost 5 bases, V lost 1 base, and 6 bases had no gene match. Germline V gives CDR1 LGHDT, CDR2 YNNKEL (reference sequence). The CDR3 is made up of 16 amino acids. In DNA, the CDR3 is TGTGCCAGCAGCCAAGGTGGACAGGGAAGGACCGGGGAGCTGTTTTTT. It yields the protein CASSQGGQGRTGELFF.

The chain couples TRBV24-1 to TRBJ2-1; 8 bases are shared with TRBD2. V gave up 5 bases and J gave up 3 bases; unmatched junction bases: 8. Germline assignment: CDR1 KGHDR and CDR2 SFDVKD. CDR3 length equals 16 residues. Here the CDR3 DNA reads TGTGCCACCAGTGCTCTCCTAGCGGGCCGCTACAATGAGCAGTTCTTC. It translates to CATSALLAGRYNEQFF.

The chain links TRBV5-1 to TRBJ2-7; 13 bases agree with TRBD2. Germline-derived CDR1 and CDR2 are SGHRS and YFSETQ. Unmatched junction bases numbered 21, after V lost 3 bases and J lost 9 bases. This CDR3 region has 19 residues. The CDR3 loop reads CASSSILGQGLAGLSGQYF. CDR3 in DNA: TGCGCCAGCAGCTCCATCCTCGGACAGGGACTAGCGGGATTATCCGGGCAGTACTTC.

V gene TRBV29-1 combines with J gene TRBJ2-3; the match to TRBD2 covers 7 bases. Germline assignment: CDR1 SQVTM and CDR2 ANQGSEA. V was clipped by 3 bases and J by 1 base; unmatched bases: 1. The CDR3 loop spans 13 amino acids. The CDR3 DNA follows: TGCAGCGTTGAGGGAGGGGGCACAGATACGCAGTATTTT. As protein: CSVEGGGTDTQYF.

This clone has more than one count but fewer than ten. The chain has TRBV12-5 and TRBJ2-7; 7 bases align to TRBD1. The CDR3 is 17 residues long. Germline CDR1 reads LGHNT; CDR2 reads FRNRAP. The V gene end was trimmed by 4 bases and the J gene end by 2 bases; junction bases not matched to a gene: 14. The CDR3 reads CASGSIPPGQPTYEQYF. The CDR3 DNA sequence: TGTGCTAGTGGTTCGATCCCTCCGGGACAGCCAACCTACGAGCAGTACTTC.

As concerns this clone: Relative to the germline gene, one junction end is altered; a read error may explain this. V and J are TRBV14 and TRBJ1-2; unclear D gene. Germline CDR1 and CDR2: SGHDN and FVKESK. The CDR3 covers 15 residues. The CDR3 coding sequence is TGTGCCAGCAGCAAAGAGATTAGCGCGGGCTATGGCTACACCTTC. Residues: CASSKEISAGYGYTF.

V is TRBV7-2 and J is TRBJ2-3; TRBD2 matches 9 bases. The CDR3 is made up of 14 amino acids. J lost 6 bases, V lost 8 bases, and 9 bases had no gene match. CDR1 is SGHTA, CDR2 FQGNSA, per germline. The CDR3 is CASGGIAGVDTQYF. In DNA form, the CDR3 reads TGTGCCAGCGGGGGGATAGCGGGGGTGGATACGCAGTATTTT.